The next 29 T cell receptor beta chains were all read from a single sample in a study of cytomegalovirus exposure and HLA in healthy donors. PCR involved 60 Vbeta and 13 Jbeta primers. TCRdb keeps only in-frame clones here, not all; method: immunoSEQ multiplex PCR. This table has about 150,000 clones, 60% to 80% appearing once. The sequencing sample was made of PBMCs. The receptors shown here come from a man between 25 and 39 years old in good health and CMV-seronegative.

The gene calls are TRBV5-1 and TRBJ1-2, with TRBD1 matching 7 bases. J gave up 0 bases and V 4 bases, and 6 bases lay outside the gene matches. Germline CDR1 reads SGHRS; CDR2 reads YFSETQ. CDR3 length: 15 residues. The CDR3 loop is CASSRTTGTNYGYTF. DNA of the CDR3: TGCGCCAGCAGCCGAACGACAGGGACTAACTATGGCTACACCTTC. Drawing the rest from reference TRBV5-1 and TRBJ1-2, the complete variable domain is KAGVTQTPRYLIKTRGQQVTLSCSPISGHRSVSWYQQTPGQGLQFLFEYFSETQRNKGNFPGRFSGRQFSNSRSEMNVSTLELGDSALYLCASSRTTGTNYGYTFGSGTRLTVV.

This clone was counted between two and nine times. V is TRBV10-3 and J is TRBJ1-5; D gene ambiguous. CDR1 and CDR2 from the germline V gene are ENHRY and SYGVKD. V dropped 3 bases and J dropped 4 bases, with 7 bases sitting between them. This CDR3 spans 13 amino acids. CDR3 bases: TGTGCCATCAGTGAATACTTTAATCAGCCCCAGCATTTT. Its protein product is CAISEYFNQPQHF.

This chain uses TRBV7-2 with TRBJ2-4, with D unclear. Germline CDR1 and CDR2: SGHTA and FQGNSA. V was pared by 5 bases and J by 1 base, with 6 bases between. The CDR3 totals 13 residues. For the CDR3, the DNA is TGTGCCAGCAGCCCCCTTGCCAAAAACATTCAGTACTTC. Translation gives CASSPLAKNIQYF.

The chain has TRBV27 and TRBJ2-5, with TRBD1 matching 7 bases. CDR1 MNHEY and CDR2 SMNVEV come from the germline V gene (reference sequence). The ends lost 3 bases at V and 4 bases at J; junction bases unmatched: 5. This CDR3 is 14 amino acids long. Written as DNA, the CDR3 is TGTGCCAGCAGTTTGGGACAGAGGGGAGAGACCCAGTACTTC. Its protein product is CASSLGQRGETQYF.

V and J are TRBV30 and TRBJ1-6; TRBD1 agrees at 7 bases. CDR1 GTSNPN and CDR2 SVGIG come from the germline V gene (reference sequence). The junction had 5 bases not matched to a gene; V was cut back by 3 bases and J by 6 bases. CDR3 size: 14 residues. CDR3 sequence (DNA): TGTGCCTGGAGGATGGCAGGGGGTAATTCACCCCTCCACTTT. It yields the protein CAWRMAGGNSPLHF.

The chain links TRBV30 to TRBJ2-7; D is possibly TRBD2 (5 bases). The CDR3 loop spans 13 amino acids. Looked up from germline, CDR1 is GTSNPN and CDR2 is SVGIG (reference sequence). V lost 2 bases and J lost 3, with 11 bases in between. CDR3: CAWSLRGNYEQYF. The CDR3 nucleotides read TGTGCCTGGAGTTTGCGAGGGAACTACGAGCAGTACTTC.

CDR3 coding DNA: TGTGCCAGCAATACCCGGGACATGATCTACGAGCAGTACTTC. Its protein product is CASNTRDMIYEQYF. The chain employs TRBV28 and TRBJ2-5; TRBD1 might be the D (6 bases). The J call may be faulty, since TRBJ2-7 better matches the DNA end. This CDR3 region has 14 residues. In germline, CDR1 is MDHEN, CDR2 SYDVKM.

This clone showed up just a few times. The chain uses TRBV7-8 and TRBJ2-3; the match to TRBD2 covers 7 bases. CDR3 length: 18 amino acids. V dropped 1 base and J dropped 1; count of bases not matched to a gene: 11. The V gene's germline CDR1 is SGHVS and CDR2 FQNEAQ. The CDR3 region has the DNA TGTGCCAGCAGCTTAGTTTCTGGCGGGAGAGGGGGCACAGATACGCAGTATTTT. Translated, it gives CASSLVSGGRGGTDTQYF.

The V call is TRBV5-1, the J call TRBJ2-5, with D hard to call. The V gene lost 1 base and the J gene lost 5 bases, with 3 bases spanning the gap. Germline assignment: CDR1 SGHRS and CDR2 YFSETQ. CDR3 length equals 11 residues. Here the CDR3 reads CASSLSETQYF. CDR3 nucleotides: TGCGCCAGCAGCTTGTCGGAGACCCAGTACTTC. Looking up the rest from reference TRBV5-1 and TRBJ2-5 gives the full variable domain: KAGVTQTPRYLIKTRGQQVTLSCSPISGHRSVSWYQQTPGQGLQFLFEYFSETQRNKGNFPGRFSGRQFSNSRSEMNVSTLELGDSALYLCASSLSETQYFGPGTRLLVL.

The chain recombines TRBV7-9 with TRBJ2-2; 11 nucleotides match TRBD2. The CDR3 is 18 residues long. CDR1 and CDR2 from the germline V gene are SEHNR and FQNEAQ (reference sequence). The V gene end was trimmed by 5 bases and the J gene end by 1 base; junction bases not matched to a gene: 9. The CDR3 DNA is TGTGCCAGCAGCGCCAACCCGGGACTAGCGGAGAACACCGGGGAGCTGTTTTTT. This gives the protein CASSANPGLAENTGELFF.

CDR3 DNA: TGTGCCAGTAGTATAGCCCCACGACTAGATTGGTCCAATGAGCAGTTCTTC. Its protein product is CASSIAPRLDWSNEQFF. The chain recombines TRBV19 with TRBJ2-1, with D possibly TRBD2 on 6 matching bases. In germline, CDR1 is LNHDA, CDR2 SQIVND (reference sequence). This CDR3 contains 17 residues. V was trimmed by 1 base and J by 6 bases, leaving 19 bases between them.

CDR3 in amino acids: CASSPEGLRYGYTF. The CDR3 region has the DNA TGCGCCAGCAGCCCCGAAGGCCTGAGGTATGGCTACACCTTC. The genes are TRBV4-3 and TRBJ1-2; D gene ambiguous. V lost 4 bases and J lost 5, with 14 bases in between. Germline CDR1 LGHNA, CDR2 YSLEER. The CDR3 has 14 residues.

DNA of the CDR3: TGTGCCAGCAGTTACTCCGCGGGAGCGTCGACCGGGCCCCAGCATTTT. Its translation: CASSYSAGASTGPQHF. This chain connects TRBV6-5 to TRBJ1-5; the D is unclear. Germline CDR1 reads MNHEY; CDR2 reads SVGAGI. The CDR3 runs to 16 residues. With 0 bases removed from V and 9 bases from J, the gap between germline ends came to 18 bases.

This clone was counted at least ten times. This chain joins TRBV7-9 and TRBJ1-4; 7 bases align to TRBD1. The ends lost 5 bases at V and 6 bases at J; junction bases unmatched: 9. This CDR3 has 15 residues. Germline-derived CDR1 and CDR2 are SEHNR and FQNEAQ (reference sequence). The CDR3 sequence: CASSPDGTDYEKLFF. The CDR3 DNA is TGTGCCAGCAGCCCCGACGGGACAGATTATGAAAAACTGTTTTTT.

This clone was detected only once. The CDR3 nucleotides are TGTGCCAGCAGCCAGGGCTTCCGTCAGGACGAGCAGTACTTC. Residues: CASSQGFRQDEQYF. The chain combines TRBV14 with TRBJ2-7; D is unresolved. Germline V gene data show CDR1 as SGHDN and CDR2 as FVKESK. The CDR3 runs 14 residues. V was trimmed by 3 bases and J by 5 bases, leaving 14 bases between them.

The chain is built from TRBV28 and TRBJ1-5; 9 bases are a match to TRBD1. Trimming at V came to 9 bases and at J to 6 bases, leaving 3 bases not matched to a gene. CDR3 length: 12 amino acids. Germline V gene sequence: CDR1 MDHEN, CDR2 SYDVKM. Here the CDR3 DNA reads TGTGCCAGTTTGACAGGGGGTCAGCCCCAGCATTTT. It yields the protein CASLTGGQPQHF.

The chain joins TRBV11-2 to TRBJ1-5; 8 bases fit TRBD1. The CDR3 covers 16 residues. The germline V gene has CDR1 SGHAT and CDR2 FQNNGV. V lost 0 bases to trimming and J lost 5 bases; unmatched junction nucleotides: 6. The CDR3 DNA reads TGTGCCAGCAGCTTAGATACAGGGGGGACGGATCAGCCCCAGCATTTT. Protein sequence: CASSLDTGGTDQPQHF.

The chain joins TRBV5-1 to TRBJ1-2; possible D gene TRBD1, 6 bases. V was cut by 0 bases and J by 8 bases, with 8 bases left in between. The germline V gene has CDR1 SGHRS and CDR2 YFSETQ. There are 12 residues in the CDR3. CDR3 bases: TGCGCCAGCAGCTTGGGACAGGTCGGCTACACCTTC. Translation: CASSLGQVGYTF.

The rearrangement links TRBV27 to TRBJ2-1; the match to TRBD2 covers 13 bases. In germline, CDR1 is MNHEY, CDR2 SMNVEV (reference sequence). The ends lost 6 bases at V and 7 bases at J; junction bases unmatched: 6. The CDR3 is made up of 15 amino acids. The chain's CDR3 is CASRELAGGRNEQFF. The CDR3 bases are TGTGCCAGCAGGGAACTAGCGGGAGGGAGGAATGAGCAGTTCTTC.

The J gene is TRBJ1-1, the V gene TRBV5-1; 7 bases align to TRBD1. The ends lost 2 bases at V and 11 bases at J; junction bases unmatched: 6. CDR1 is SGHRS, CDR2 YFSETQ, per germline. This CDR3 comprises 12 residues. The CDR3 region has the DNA TGCGCCAGCAGCTTACAACAGGGGAGCGCTTTCTTT. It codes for CASSLQQGSAFF.

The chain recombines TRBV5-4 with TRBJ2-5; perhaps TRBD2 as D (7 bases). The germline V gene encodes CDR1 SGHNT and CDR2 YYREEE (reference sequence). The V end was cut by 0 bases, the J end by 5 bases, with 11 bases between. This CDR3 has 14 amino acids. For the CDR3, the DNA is TGTGCCAGCAGCTTGGTGGGGGGGCGGGAGACCCAGTACTTC. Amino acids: CASSLVGGRETQYF.

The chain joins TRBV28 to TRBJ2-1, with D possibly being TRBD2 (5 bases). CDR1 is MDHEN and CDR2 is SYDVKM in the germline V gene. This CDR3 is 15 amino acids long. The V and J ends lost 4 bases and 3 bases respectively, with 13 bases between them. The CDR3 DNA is TGTGCCAGCAGTTCAAGCGGACGGAACTACAATGAGCAGTTCTTC. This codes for CASSSSGRNYNEQFF. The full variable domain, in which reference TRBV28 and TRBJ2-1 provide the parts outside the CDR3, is DVKVTQSSRYLVKRTGEKVFLECVQDMDHENMFWYRQDPGLGLRLIYFSYDVKMKEKGDIPEGYSVSREKKERFSLILESASTNQTSMYLCASSSSGRNYNEQFFGPGTRLTVL.

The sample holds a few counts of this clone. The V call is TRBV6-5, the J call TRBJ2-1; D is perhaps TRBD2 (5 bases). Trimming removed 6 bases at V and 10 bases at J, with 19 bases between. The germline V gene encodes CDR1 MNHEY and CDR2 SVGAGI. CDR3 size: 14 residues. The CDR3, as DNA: TGTGCCAGCAGCCCCCAATTGGGCGGGTTGGAGCAGTTCTTC. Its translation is CASSPQLGGLEQFF.

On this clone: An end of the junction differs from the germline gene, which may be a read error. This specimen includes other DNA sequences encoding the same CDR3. Here the CDR3 DNA reads TGTGCTATCAGTACAGGGATGAACACTGAAGCTTTCTTT. It encodes CAISTGMNTEAFF. This sequence joins TRBV10-3 and TRBJ1-1, with D possibly TRBD1 on 6 matching bases. CDR3 size: 13 residues. Germline V gene data show CDR1 as ENHRY and CDR2 as SYGVKD.

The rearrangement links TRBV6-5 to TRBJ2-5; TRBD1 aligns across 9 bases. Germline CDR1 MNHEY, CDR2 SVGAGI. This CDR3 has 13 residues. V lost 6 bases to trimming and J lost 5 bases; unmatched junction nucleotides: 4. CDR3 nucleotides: TGTGCCAGCAGGAGGACAGGGGCGGAGACCCAGTACTTC. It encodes CASRRTGAETQYF.

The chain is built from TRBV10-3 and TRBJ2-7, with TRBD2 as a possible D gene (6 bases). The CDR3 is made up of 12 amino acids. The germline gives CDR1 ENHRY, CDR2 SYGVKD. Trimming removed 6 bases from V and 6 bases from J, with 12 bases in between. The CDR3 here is CAIRALEGEQYF. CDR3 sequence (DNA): TGTGCCATCAGGGCGCTGGAGGGCGAGCAGTACTTC.

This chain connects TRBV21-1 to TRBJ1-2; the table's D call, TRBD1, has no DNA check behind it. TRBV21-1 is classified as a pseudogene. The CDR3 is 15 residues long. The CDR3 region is CASSKVGTGGDGYTF. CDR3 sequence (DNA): TGTGCCAGCAGCAAAGTAGGGACAGGGGGGGATGGCTACACCTTC.

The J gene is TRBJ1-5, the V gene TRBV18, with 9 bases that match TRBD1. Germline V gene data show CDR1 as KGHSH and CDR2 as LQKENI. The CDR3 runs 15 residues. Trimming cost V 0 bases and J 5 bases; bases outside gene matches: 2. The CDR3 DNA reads TGTGCCAGCTCACCACCGGGACAGGGCTATCAGCCCCAGCATTTT. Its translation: CASSPPGQGYQPQHF.

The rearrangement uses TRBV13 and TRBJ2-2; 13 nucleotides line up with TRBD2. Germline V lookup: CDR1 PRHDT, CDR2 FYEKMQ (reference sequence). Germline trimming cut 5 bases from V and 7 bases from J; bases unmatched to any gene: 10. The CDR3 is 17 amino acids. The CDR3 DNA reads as TGTGCCAGCAGCCCCAGGACTAGCGGGAGAACAGACGGGGAGCTGTTTTTT. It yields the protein CASSPRTSGRTDGELFF. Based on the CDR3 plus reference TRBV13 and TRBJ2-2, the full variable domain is AAGVIQSPRHLIKEKRETATLKCYPIPRHDTVYWYQQGPGQDPQFLISFYEKMQSDKGSIPDRFSAQQFSDYHSELNMSSLELGDSALYFCASSPRTSGRTDGELFFGEGSRLTVL.